These 10 T cell receptor beta chains share one sample of origin, sequenced in a study of blood T cell repertoires in COVID-19 (dated by TCRdb to the early 2020s). Libraries came from the immunoSEQ multiplex PCR assay. TCRdb's version of the immuneACCESS table is confined to in-frame rearrangements and falls short of the full clone set. An unresolved V gene accounts for under half of the shortfall where checked; the remainder is of unknown origin. This sample holds 85,000 to 95,000 clones; approximately 88% were observed only once. The ten largest clonotypes hold under 0.6% of the sample. Sequenced sample: peripheral blood. The receptors were gathered from a man in his fifties or sixties with acute or convalescent COVID-19.

The rearrangement joins TRBV7-3 to TRBJ2-7; tentative D call: TRBD2 (5 bases). The CDR3 has 17 amino acids. Germline V CDR1 and CDR2: SGHTA, FQGTGA. Trimming removed 2 bases from V and 5 bases from J, with 22 bases in between. CDR3 residues: CASSLYGPGIGKDEQYF. Written as DNA, the CDR3 is TGTGCCAGCAGCTTATATGGGCCGGGAATAGGGAAGGACGAGCAGTACTTC.

The CDR3 DNA is TGCGCCAGCAGCCAAGACCAGGGCCCCCGGGAGCAGTTCTTC. Protein: CASSQDQGPREQFF. The chain couples TRBV4-1 to TRBJ2-1, with a possible D match to TRBD1 (5 bases). The V gene lost 0 bases and the J gene lost 10 bases, with 13 bases spanning the gap. Per the germline V gene, CDR1 is MGHRA and CDR2 is YSYEKL. The CDR3 runs to 14 residues.

This clone was seen only a few times. This chain uses TRBV27 with TRBJ1-2; D not certain. CDR1 and CDR2 from the germline V gene are MNHEY and SMNVEV (reference sequence). This CDR3 spans 14 amino acids. V was clipped by 6 bases and J by 2 bases, with 13 bases between them. The CDR3: CASSRPQQNYGYTF. The CDR3 coding sequence is TGTGCCAGCAGCCGCCCACAGCAGAACTATGGCTACACCTTC.

V and J are TRBV28 and TRBJ2-1, with D tentatively TRBD2 (5 bases). V lost 4 bases to trimming and J lost 7 bases, with 8 bases between them. Germline values: CDR1 MDHEN, CDR2 SYDVKM. CDR3 length: 12 residues. The CDR3: CASSSDLNEQFF. DNA of the CDR3: TGTGCCAGCAGTTCGGACTTGAATGAGCAGTTCTTC.

V usage is TRBV6-4 and J usage is TRBJ1-2, with 8 positions matching TRBD1. This CDR3 contains 15 residues. The junction had 7 bases not matched to a gene; V was cut back by 4 bases and J by 3 bases. CDR1 MRHNA and CDR2 SNTAGT come from the germline V gene. The chain's CDR3 is CASSGPLGQDYGYTF. DNA of the CDR3: TGTGCCAGCAGTGGGCCTCTGGGACAGGACTATGGCTACACCTTC.

The chain is built from TRBV2 and TRBJ1-1; 12 positions match TRBD1. With V trimmed by 3 bases and J by 5 bases, 7 bases remained unmatched. This CDR3 is built from 16 residues. The germline V gene encodes CDR1 SNHLY and CDR2 FYNNEI. The chain's CDR3 is CASSEWGTGGLTEAFF. CDR3 sequence (DNA): TGTGCCAGCAGTGAGTGGGGGACAGGGGGCTTAACTGAAGCTTTCTTT.

J is TRBJ1-2 and V is TRBV29-1, with D unresolved. The CDR3 is 12 amino acids. V lost 1 base and J 2 bases, leaving 5 bases between the germline ends. Germline values: CDR1 SQVTM, CDR2 ANQGSEA. The CDR3 spells CSVEGRNYGYTF. CDR3 coding DNA: TGCAGCGTTGAAGGCAGGAACTATGGCTACACCTTC. Complete variable domain (other parts from reference TRBV29-1 and TRBJ1-2): SAVISQKPSRDICQRGTSLTIQCQVDSQVTMMFWYRQQPGQSLTLIATANQGSEATYESGFVIDKFPISRPNLTFSTLTVSNMSPEDSSIYLCSVEGRNYGYTFGSGTRLTVV.

The gene calls are TRBV5-4 and TRBJ2-7; 10 nucleotides match TRBD1. The germline gives CDR1 SGHNT, CDR2 YYREEE (reference sequence). This CDR3 has 14 amino acids. J gave up 6 bases and V 4 bases, and 7 bases lay outside the gene matches. CDR3 sequence reads: CASSHDRGLSEQYF. The CDR3 DNA follows: TGTGCCAGCAGCCACGACAGGGGGCTATCCGAGCAGTACTTC.

V is TRBV12-3 or TRBV12-4 and J is TRBJ1-1; D ambiguous. The CDR3 sequence is 12 residues long. Trimming shortened V by 1 base and J by 6 bases, and 6 bases separated the two germline ends. The CDR3 loop reads CASSLDLSEAFF. The CDR3 bases are TGTGCCAGCAGTTTAGATTTATCTGAAGCTTTCTTT.

The chain combines TRBV27 with TRBJ2-5; weak D call: TRBD1 (6 bases). V dropped 4 bases and J dropped 2 bases, with 8 bases sitting between them. This CDR3 spans 13 amino acids. Germline assignment: CDR1 MNHEY and CDR2 SMNVEV (reference sequence). The CDR3 reads CASSSDSQETQYF. The CDR3, as DNA: TGTGCCAGCAGTTCGGACAGTCAAGAGACCCAGTACTTC.